Below, 23 T cell receptor beta chains from the same sample are listed, as sequenced in a study of T cell responses to AZD1222 COVID-19 vaccine (dated by TCRdb to the early 2020s). What this sample's time point label stands for: about 28 days (+/-7) after the second vaccine dose. Libraries were made using the immunoSEQ multiplex PCR assay. TCRdb stores this immuneACCESS table with in-frame sequences only. Part of the clones is absent; in the studies checked, under half of the shortfall reflects unresolved V genes, and no reason is known for the rest. The sample contains 90,000 to 150,000 clones, roughly 90% of them found a single time. The ten largest account for roughly 7% of the sample. Sequencing used peripheral blood, obtained 28 days after the second AZD1222 dose. The receptors originated from an adult who received the AZD1222 COVID-19 vaccine.

The V and J genes are TRBV7-8 and TRBJ2-7; tentatively, D is TRBD1 (5 bases). Germline loops: CDR1 SGHVS, CDR2 FQNEAQ. This CDR3 has 15 amino acids. V was shortened by 2 bases and J by 4 bases, with 15 bases between the two germline ends. As DNA, the CDR3 is TGTGCCAGCAGCTTACCACTTACAGGATTTTACGAGCAGTACTTC. Its translation is CASSLPLTGFYEQYF.

The J gene is TRBJ1-1, the V gene TRBV24-1; the D gene is possibly TRBD1 (6 bases). CDR1 and CDR2 (germline): KGHDR, SFDVKD. Trimming stripped 5 bases from V and 6 bases from J, with 15 bases between. The CDR3 loop spans 14 amino acids. The CDR3 is CATSGPGTLAEAFF. The DNA for the CDR3 is TGTGCCACCAGTGGCCCCGGGACACTCGCTGAAGCTTTCTTT.

This clone showed up just a few times. The chain joins TRBV10-1 to TRBJ1-5, with TRBD1 matching 9 bases. Per germline, CDR1 WNHNN and CDR2 SYGVQD (reference sequence). The junction had 6 bases not matched to a gene; V was cut back by 4 bases and J by 5 bases. The CDR3 contains 15 residues. CDR3 nucleotide sequence: TGCGCCAGCAGTGCGACAGGGGGTCGGGATCAGCCCCAGCATTTT. It is translated as CASSATGGRDQPQHF.

CDR3 sequence reads: CASSERLAYYNEQFF. DNA of the CDR3: TGCGCCAGCAGTGAGCGGCTAGCGTATTACAATGAGCAGTTCTTC. The rearrangement links TRBV10-2 to TRBJ2-1; D perhaps matches TRBD2 (6 bases). The CDR3 consists of 15 residues. With 2 bases removed from V and 4 bases from J, the gap between germline ends came to 12 bases. Looked up from germline, CDR1 is WSHSY and CDR2 is SAAADI.

J is TRBJ1-1 and V is TRBV11-3; a weak D match, TRBD1 (5 bases). CDR3 length: 13 amino acids. Deletions cut 3 bases from V and 5 bases from J, with 10 bases between. From germline, CDR1 is SGHNT and CDR2 YENEEA. Here the CDR3 reads CASSFVGGTEAFF. The CDR3 DNA follows: TGTGCCAGCAGCTTTGTGGGGGGTACTGAAGCTTTCTTT.

The V and J genes are TRBV5-1 and TRBJ1-4; TRBD1 might be the D (5 bases). CDR3 length: 14 amino acids. Between the trimmed V and J ends, which lost 4 bases and 11 bases, there was a span of 18 bases. CDR1 is SGHRS and CDR2 is YFSETQ in the germline V gene. The DNA of the CDR3 is TGCGCCAGCAGCCGGGGCGGGACGGAAAAGAAACTGTTTTTT. It codes for CASSRGGTEKKLFF.

The rearrangement uses TRBV12-3 or TRBV12-4 and TRBJ2-1; D unresolved. V lost 3 bases and J lost 9, with 9 bases in between. There are 12 residues in the CDR3. The CDR3 protein is CASSFLGGEQFF. The CDR3 DNA is TGTGCCAGCAGTTTTCTTGGCGGTGAGCAGTTCTTC.

This clone was detected once. V and J are TRBV18 and TRBJ2-1, with 11 bases fitting TRBD2. The CDR3 runs to 16 residues. Germline loops: CDR1 KGHSH, CDR2 LQKENI. V trimming: 5 bases; J trimming: 7 bases; junction bases outside the gene matches: 10. The CDR3: CASSNLDLAGGNEQFF. In DNA, the CDR3 is TGTGCCAGCTCAAATTTGGACCTAGCGGGGGGAAATGAGCAGTTCTTC.

The CDR3 spells CASSPGFGSSYEQYF. In DNA, the CDR3 is TGTGCCAGCTCACCAGGGTTCGGTAGCTCCTACGAGCAGTACTTC. This chain uses TRBV18 with TRBJ2-7; no firm D call. The germline gives CDR1 KGHSH, CDR2 LQKENI. The CDR3 is 15 residues long. V lost 2 bases to trimming and J lost 0 bases, with 11 bases between them. The variable domain in full, with the rest retrieved from reference TRBV18 and TRBJ2-7, is NAGVMQNPRHLVRRRGQEARLRCSPMKGHSHVYWYRQLPEEGLKFMVYLQKENIIDESGMPKERFSAEFPKEGPSILRIQQVVRGDSAAYFCASSPGFGSSYEQYFGPGTRLTVT.

V usage is TRBV7-2 and J usage is TRBJ2-2, with TRBD2 as a possible D gene (7 bases). This CDR3 has 15 amino acids. V shed 6 bases and J shed 0 bases, with 11 bases lying between them. The germline V gene encodes CDR1 SGHTA and CDR2 FQGNSA. DNA for the CDR3: TGTGCCAGCAGAGGGGGAGGGGCGAACACCGGGGAGCTGTTTTTT. Amino acids: CASRGGGANTGELFF.

The rearrangement links TRBV27 to TRBJ1-1; unclear D gene. From germline, CDR1 is MNHEY and CDR2 SMNVEV (reference sequence). Trimming pared 6 bases from V and 1 base from J, leaving 18 bases between. The CDR3 sequence is 16 residues long. CDR3: CASRSYESLGNTEAFF. The CDR3 DNA reads TGTGCCAGCAGATCTTATGAGAGTTTGGGGAACACTGAAGCTTTCTTT.

The chain employs TRBV27 and TRBJ2-7; maybe TRBD2 (5 bases). Trimming removed 3 bases from V and 0 bases from J, with 6 bases in between. Germline V gene sequence: CDR1 MNHEY, CDR2 SMNVEV (reference sequence). The length of the CDR3 is 13 residues. CDR3 sequence reads: CASSFGVSYEQYF. DNA of the CDR3: TGTGCCAGCAGTTTCGGGGTCTCCTACGAGCAGTACTTC.

This chain connects TRBV10-3 to TRBJ1-6; 9 bases agree with TRBD1. The ends lost 4 bases at V and 4 bases at J; junction bases unmatched: 2. The CDR3 has 15 residues. The germline CDR1 and CDR2 sequences are ENHRY and SYGVKD. CDR3 DNA sequence: TGTGCCATCAGTGTCGGGACAGGGTATAATTCACCCCTCCACTTT. Protein sequence: CAISVGTGYNSPLHF.

The chain links TRBV11-2 to TRBJ2-6, with TRBD2 matching over 9 bases. The ends lost 6 bases at V and 2 bases at J; junction bases unmatched: 20. Germline V CDR1 and CDR2: SGHAT, FQNNGV. The length of the CDR3 is 21 residues. The CDR3 DNA reads TGTGCCAGCAGTTATAAGATCGTAGCGGGGGCCTTAAAGCCTGGGGCCAACGTCCTGACTTTC. Its protein product is CASSYKIVAGALKPGANVLTF.

The chain has TRBV10-2 and TRBJ2-5; D is undetermined. CDR1 WSHSY and CDR2 SAAADI come from the germline V gene. This CDR3 has 13 residues. The V end lost 0 bases, the J end lost 4 bases, and 6 bases lay between the germline ends. CDR3 bases: TGCGCCAGCAGTGAGTCTCGTAGAGAGACCCAGTACTTC. This sequence encodes CASSESRRETQYF.

The J gene is TRBJ2-7, the V gene TRBV13; maybe TRBD2 (6 bases). Trimming took 5 bases from V and 6 from J, leaving 17 bases between them. The CDR3 totals 14 residues. Germline loops: CDR1 PRHDT, CDR2 FYEKMQ (reference sequence). CDR3: CASSPASEGREQYF. CDR3 coding DNA: TGTGCCAGCAGCCCAGCATCGGAGGGCCGCGAGCAGTACTTC.

This clone was observed a single time. This chain uses TRBV6-2 or TRBV6-3 with TRBJ2-7; 11 bases agree with TRBD2. V was pared by 5 bases and J by 0 bases, with 9 bases of the junction left unmatched. Germline V gives CDR1 MNHEY, CDR2 SVGEGT. This CDR3 comprises 17 residues. Written as DNA, the CDR3 is TGTGCCAGCAGTCCAATCCCTAGCGGGAGGTCCTCCTACGAGCAGTACTTC. Its translation: CASSPIPSGRSSYEQYF.

This clone has only one observation. Here the CDR3 reads CASSYITGTGYYEQYF. The CDR3 coding sequence is TGTGCCAGCAGTTACATAACCGGGACAGGGTACTACGAGCAGTACTTC. V gene TRBV6-5 combines with J gene TRBJ2-7, with 9 nucleotides matching TRBD1. The CDR3 has 16 amino acids. Germline V gives CDR1 MNHEY, CDR2 SVGAGI. V was clipped by 2 bases and J by 3 bases; unmatched bases: 8.

This rearrangement joins TRBV5-1 to TRBJ1-2; D is perhaps TRBD1 (5 bases). The CDR3 has 14 amino acids. CDR1 is SGHRS and CDR2 is YFSETQ in the germline V gene. V lost 0 bases and J 8 bases, leaving 14 bases between the germline ends. This CDR3 is CASSLARETWGYTF. The CDR3, as DNA: TGCGCCAGCAGCTTGGCCAGGGAAACTTGGGGCTACACCTTC.

The chain carries TRBV5-1 and TRBJ1-4, with 9 bases fitting TRBD1. The CDR3 is made up of 16 amino acids. The V gene end was trimmed by 3 bases and the J gene end by 4 bases; junction bases not matched to a gene: 7. CDR1 is SGHRS, CDR2 YFSETQ, per germline. The CDR3 DNA reads as TGCGCCAGCAGCTCCAGTACAGGGGGCCATAATGAAAAACTGTTTTTT. Protein: CASSSSTGGHNEKLFF.

The chain joins TRBV6-6 to TRBJ2-7, with 10 bases identical to TRBD2. The CDR3 contains 17 residues. In germline, CDR1 is MNHNY, CDR2 SVGAGI (reference sequence). Trimming removed 5 bases from V and 2 bases from J; junction bases left unmatched: 12. CDR3 sequence: CASSPTGLAGVAYEQYF. CDR3 in DNA: TGTGCCAGCAGTCCAACGGGGCTAGCGGGAGTGGCCTACGAGCAGTACTTC.

The chain links TRBV18 to TRBJ2-7; D uncertain. The CDR3 extends over 12 amino acids. The germline CDR1 and CDR2 sequences are KGHSH and LQKENI. V shed 6 bases and J shed 6 bases, with 12 bases lying between them. The CDR3 region is CASSQTEGEQYF. CDR3 coding DNA: TGTGCCAGCTCCCAAACAGAAGGCGAGCAGTACTTC.

This clone was observed once. The V gene is TRBV11-3, the J gene TRBJ2-7, with D perhaps TRBD1 (5 bases). V lost 0 bases and J lost 2, with 14 bases in between. Germline lookup yields CDR1 SGHNT and CDR2 YENEEA. The CDR3 spans 16 residues. CDR3 DNA: TGTGCCAGCAGCTTAGAAAAGGTCAGGGCCCCCTACGAGCAGTACTTC. It specifies CASSLEKVRAPYEQYF.